This is a list of T cell receptor beta chains from one sample in a study of T-cell memory formation after mild COVID-19. TCRdb reanalysed the 5' RACE reads using MiXCR and keeps one entry per CDR3 protein. The profile shows 400,000 to 550,000 distinct CDR3 sequences, around a quarter of them singletons. The specimen was PBMCs or a T cell subset sorted from them (not recorded which). The receptors originated from an adult woman who had mild COVID-19 (a few samples of this study predate the infection). Cell type and time point are not known. Both conserved end residues are part of each CDR3. Each record gives: V gene, J gene, clone size, CDR3 protein. Only part of the rows carry a size: once, few, many, or a class if the clone is expanded.

TRBV4-2	TRBJ1-5	-	CASSQSPGQGGQPQHF
TRBV29-1	TRBJ1-1	few	CSVVGGISMNTEAFF
TRBV9	TRBJ2-1	few	CASSVDPGLAGGADEQFF
TRBV9	TRBJ2-3	once	CASSVDGWGQGVGDTQYF
TRBV10-3	TRBJ2-7	-	CAISMDRTYEQYF
TRBV18	TRBJ2-7	many	CASSPDGYEQYF
TRBV12-3/TRBV12-4	TRBJ2-7	few	CASSPLVWGTYEQYF
TRBV6-6	TRBJ2-5	-	CASSYGGGGLYSTSQETQYF
TRBV29-1	TRBJ1-2	once	CSGWGGYTAGYTF
TRBV15	TRBJ2-2	-	CATSRDLGTGELFF
TRBV12-3/TRBV12-4	TRBJ1-2	-	CASSFWTGTNYGYTF
TRBV3-1	TRBJ1-1	few	CASSPYGQTGGEAFF
TRBV5-6	TRBJ1-5	few	CASSLGQAGPNQPQHF
TRBV28	TRBJ2-1	-	CASSRVLNNEQFF
TRBV6-5	TRBJ1-2	-	CASSNYRGWHGYTF
TRBV11-2	TRBJ1-2	-	CASSLASTVGGPYTF
TRBV12-3/TRBV12-4	TRBJ1-2	-	CASSAPQGKYGYTF
TRBV3-1	TRBJ2-1	-	CASSPDSGRYNEQFF
TRBV7-3	TRBJ2-7	few	CASSPTSGGHAYEQYF
TRBV7-6	TRBJ2-7	-	CASSVSESSYEQYF
TRBV7-3	TRBJ2-7	-	CASSPGQGAVEQYF
TRBV5-6	TRBJ2-7	-	CASSGYGEQYF
TRBV4-1	TRBJ2-1	few	CASSQEGAGRVLYEQFF
TRBV9	TRBJ2-4	-	CASSVGGSGKNIQYF
TRBV6-1	TRBJ2-5	few	CAIKQGARETQYF
TRBV5-6	TRBJ1-2	few	CASSLRQGKYGYTF
TRBV7-8	TRBJ1-5	-	CASSLYPPGTGGSRSQHF
TRBV5-1	TRBJ2-1	-	CASSLRGFSSGVGSYNEQFF
TRBV28	TRBJ2-1	-	CASSTPGREQFF
TRBV7-8	TRBJ2-3	many	CASSLWWDTQYF
TRBV6-6	TRBJ2-1	-	CASGPVEQFF
TRBV12-5	TRBJ2-7	few	CASGENMRGGYEQYF
TRBV4-3	TRBJ2-3	-	CASSQEASGILQTDTQYF
TRBV5-5	TRBJ1-6	-	CASSLGQTVVFSPLHF
TRBV5-1	TRBJ2-7	-	CASSGGAVFYEQYF
TRBV2	TRBJ2-3	-	CAVYYTGGNTDTQYF
TRBV2	TRBJ1-2	few	CASSESGRGGGYTF
TRBV6-5	TRBJ1-1	-	CASIMTGVNTEAFF
TRBV4-1	TRBJ2-7	-	CASTLSGGSTYEQYF
TRBV5-6	TRBJ2-5	many	CASSLFQAYQETQYF
TRBV9	TRBJ2-1	-	CASNILGGYNEQFF
TRBV7-2	TRBJ2-7	-	CASSPRGTGAYEQYF
TRBV9	TRBJ2-6	few	CASSVVGNSGANVLTF
TRBV2	TRBJ1-4	-	CASTIDRGTNEKLFF
TRBV6-5	TRBJ2-3	-	CASSRGRSAITDTQYF
TRBV18	TRBJ1-1	many	CASSPGPNTEAFF
TRBV4-1	TRBJ2-1	few	CASSQHGQNNEQFF
TRBV7-2	TRBJ2-5	-	CASSFPAGGLRETQYF